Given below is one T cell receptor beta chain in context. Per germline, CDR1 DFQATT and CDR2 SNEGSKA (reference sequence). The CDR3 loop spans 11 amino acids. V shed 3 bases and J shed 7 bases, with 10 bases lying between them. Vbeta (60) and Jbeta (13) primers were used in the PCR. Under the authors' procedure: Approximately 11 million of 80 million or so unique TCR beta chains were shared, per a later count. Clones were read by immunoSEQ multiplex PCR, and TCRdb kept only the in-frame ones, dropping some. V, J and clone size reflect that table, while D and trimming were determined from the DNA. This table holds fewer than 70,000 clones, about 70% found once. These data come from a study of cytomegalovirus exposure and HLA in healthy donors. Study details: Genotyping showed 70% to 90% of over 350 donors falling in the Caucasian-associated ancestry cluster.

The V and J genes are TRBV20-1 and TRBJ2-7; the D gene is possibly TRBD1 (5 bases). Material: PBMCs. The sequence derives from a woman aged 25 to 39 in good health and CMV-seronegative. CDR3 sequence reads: CSASWAGEQYF. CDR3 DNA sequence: TGCAGTGCTAGTTGGGCAGGGGAGCAGTACTTC.